This T cell receptor beta chain was captured in a study of blood T cell repertoires in COVID-19. For the study at large: There were acute and convalescent COVID-19 samples, and they came from the United States, Italy and Spain. T cells, B-cell-depleted T cells, or PBMCs supplied cDNA or gDNA.

Trimming shortened V by 0 bases and J by 5 bases, and 14 bases separated the two germline ends. Per the germline V gene, CDR1 is SGHRS and CDR2 is YFSETQ. CDR3 length: 16 amino acids. Profiled with immunoSEQ multiplex PCR; TCRdb holds only in-frame clones, not every one. The sample carries about 120,000 clones, around 68% recorded once. The chain links TRBV5-1 to TRBJ2-2; TRBD2 might be the D (6 bases). The specimen was peripheral blood. The TCR sequence derives from a woman between 55 and 75 years old with acute or convalescent COVID-19. The DNA of the CDR3 is TGCGCCAGCAGCTTGGAGCGGGCCGCAGGTACCGGGGAGCTGTTTTTT. It encodes CASSLERAAGTGELFF. The full variable domain, rest sourced from reference TRBV5-1 and TRBJ2-2, is KAGVTQTPRYLIKTRGQQVTLSCSPISGHRSVSWYQQTPGQGLQFLFEYFSETQRNKGNFPGRFSGRQFSNSRSEMNVSTLELGDSALYLCASSLERAAGTGELFFGEGSRLTVL.